The 27 T cell receptor beta chains below were found in one sample sequenced in a study of T cell changes during pregnancy in multiple sclerosis. Assay used: immunoSEQ multiplex PCR; TCRdb lists only in-frame clones, some missing. The data hold about 39,000 clones, with about 93% observed a single time. Here the sequenced sample was CD4+ T cells from peripheral blood mononuclear cells, taken in the third trimester of pregnancy. The receptor set was obtained from a female donor in good health, enrolled as a control in a pregnancy study.

The rearrangement links TRBV30 to TRBJ2-5; the match to TRBD1 covers 7 bases. Trimming removed 4 bases from V and 1 base from J; junction bases left unmatched: 3. From germline, CDR1 is GTSNPN and CDR2 SVGIG (reference sequence). The CDR3 contains 13 residues. In nucleotides, the CDR3 is TGTGCCTGGAACCGGGACAGCCAAGAGACCCAGTACTTC. Residues: CAWNRDSQETQYF.

The J gene is TRBJ2-1, the V gene TRBV7-8, with TRBD2 matching over 13 bases. V lost 8 bases, J lost 5 bases, and 9 bases stayed unmatched. The germline gives CDR1 SGHVS, CDR2 FQNEAQ. The length of the CDR3 is 16 residues. CDR3: CASSDPGLAGHNEQFF. As DNA, the CDR3 is TGTGCCAGCTCCGATCCGGGACTAGCGGGGCACAATGAGCAGTTCTTC. Complete variable domain (other parts from reference TRBV7-8 and TRBJ2-1): GAGVSQSPRYKVAKRGQDVALRCDPISGHVSLFWYQQALGQGPEFLTYFQNEAQLDKSGLPSDRFFAERPEGSVSTLKIQRTQQEDSAVYLCASSDPGLAGHNEQFFGPGTRLTVL.

This chain links TRBV29-1 with TRBJ2-3; TRBD2 aligns across 8 bases. CDR3 length equals 16 residues. With 4 bases clipped from V and 0 bases from J, the junction kept 9 bases outside the gene matches. Per the germline V gene, CDR1 is SQVTM and CDR2 is ANQGSEA. Here the CDR3 DNA reads TGCAGCGTTGGGTCGGGGGGGCGAGTGAGCACAGATACGCAGTATTTT. Encoded protein: CSVGSGGRVSTDTQYF.

The chain employs TRBV5-6 and TRBJ1-1; weak D call: TRBD1 (6 bases). Germline V gives CDR1 SGHDT, CDR2 YYEEEE. Trimming removed 2 bases at V and 1 base at J, with 15 bases between. The CDR3 is made up of 16 amino acids. The CDR3 region has the DNA TGTGCCAGCAGCTTTTGGGGGCGAGGCAGGAACACTGAAGCTTTCTTT. It codes for CASSFWGRGRNTEAFF.

This sequence joins TRBV4-2 and TRBJ2-3, with 7 bases that match TRBD2. CDR3 length equals 16 residues. The V gene's germline CDR1 is LGHNA and CDR2 YNFKEQ. V trimming: 3 bases; J trimming: 3 bases; junction bases outside the gene matches: 9. The CDR3 DNA sequence: TGTGCCAGCAGCCACCCGGGCCAGCGGGGAACAGATACGCAGTATTTT. Translating gives CASSHPGQRGTDTQYF.

This chain links TRBV5-1 with TRBJ2-7, with TRBD1 matching over 7 bases. Germline-derived CDR1 and CDR2 are SGHRS and YFSETQ. V shed 4 bases, J shed 0 bases, and the junction held 13 bases outside the gene matches. This CDR3 is built from 17 residues. CDR3 sequence reads: CASSPTGIISSSYEQYF. CDR3 sequence (DNA): TGCGCCAGCAGCCCGACAGGGATCATCTCTAGCTCCTACGAGCAGTACTTC.

The chain uses TRBV6-6 and TRBJ2-7, with a weak D call TRBD2 (6 bases). The CDR3 loop spans 15 amino acids. V gave up 3 bases and J gave up 3 bases, with 15 bases separating them. In germline, CDR1 is MNHNY, CDR2 SVGAGI (reference sequence). The CDR3 DNA reads as TGTGCCAGCAGTTATGTGGTCGGGAGTGGCTACGAGCAGTACTTC. The encoded protein is CASSYVVGSGYEQYF.

V gene TRBV28 combines with J gene TRBJ2-2; D gene ambiguous. Trimming left V 4 bases short and J 4 bases short, with 7 bases between. Germline loops: CDR1 MDHEN, CDR2 SYDVKM. The CDR3 spans 13 residues. The CDR3 nucleotides read TGTGCCAGCAGTTCTTCCGTCACCGGGGAGCTGTTTTTT. It codes for CASSSSVTGELFF.

The chain uses TRBV19 and TRBJ2-7, with a possible D match to TRBD1 (6 bases). Germline V lookup: CDR1 LNHDA, CDR2 SQIVND (reference sequence). V gave up 1 base and J gave up 0 bases, with 10 bases separating them. The CDR3 is made up of 15 amino acids. The CDR3 here is CASSIGTGNSYEQYF. CDR3 in DNA: TGTGCCAGTAGTATAGGCACAGGGAACTCCTACGAGCAGTACTTC.

The rearrangement joins TRBV7-2 to TRBJ1-1, with D possibly being TRBD1 (5 bases). V lost 6 bases to trimming and J lost 8 bases, with 13 bases between them. Germline-derived CDR1 and CDR2 are SGHTA and FQGNSA. This CDR3 is built from 12 residues. CDR3 residues: CASSSQGGEAFF. CDR3 sequence (DNA): TGTGCCAGCAGTTCGCAGGGAGGGGAAGCTTTCTTT.

The V gene is TRBV14, the J gene TRBJ1-6, with a possible D match to TRBD1 (6 bases). The CDR3 extends over 13 amino acids. Germline lookup yields CDR1 SGHDN and CDR2 FVKESK. V lost 4 bases to trimming and J lost 8 bases, with 9 bases between them. CDR3 DNA sequence: TGTGCCAGCAGCCTCCACAGGGATTCACCCCTCCACTTT. Translating it yields CASSLHRDSPLHF.

The rearrangement uses TRBV10-3 and TRBJ2-3; 9 bases line up with TRBD2. In germline, CDR1 is ENHRY, CDR2 SYGVKD. The CDR3 totals 13 residues. Trimming at V came to 4 bases and at J to 6 bases, leaving 2 bases not matched to a gene. The CDR3 nucleotides read TGTGCCATCAGTGCCGGACTAGCGGATACGCAGTATTTT. This translates into CAISAGLADTQYF.

The chain carries TRBV29-1 and TRBJ1-5; D is possibly TRBD1 (6 bases). This CDR3 is 16 amino acids long. Trimming shortened V by 4 bases and J by 2 bases, and 18 bases separated the two germline ends. CDR1 SQVTM and CDR2 ANQGSEA come from the germline V gene. In nucleotides, the CDR3 is TGCAGCGTTGGGAACAAAACAGGGTTGGGCAATCAGCCCCAGCATTTT. It codes for CSVGNKTGLGNQPQHF.

The J gene is TRBJ1-1, the V gene TRBV6-4; 7 nucleotides match TRBD1. V shed 0 bases, J shed 10 bases, and the junction held 5 bases outside the gene matches. The CDR3 runs 13 residues. From germline, CDR1 is MRHNA and CDR2 SNTAGT. The DNA of the CDR3 is TGTGCCAGCAGTGACTCGAGGGGGCTACGAGCTTTCTTT. Amino acid sequence: CASSDSRGLRAFF.

V is TRBV28 and J is TRBJ2-7; 7 bases match TRBD2. This CDR3 contains 15 residues. Germline lookup yields CDR1 MDHEN and CDR2 SYDVKM. V gave up 8 bases and J gave up 0 bases; unmatched junction bases: 10. The CDR3 DNA reads TGTGCCAGCCGCCGGGACTACCAATACTCCTACGAGCAGTACTTC. Protein product: CASRRDYQYSYEQYF.

The V call is TRBV15, the J call TRBJ2-7, with 8 bases matching TRBD1. This CDR3 spans 14 amino acids. The trim removed 0 bases at V and 3 bases at J, leaving 1 base unmatched. The germline CDR1 and CDR2 sequences are LNHNV and YYDKDF (reference sequence). CDR3 sequence: CATSRDRGLYEQYF. The DNA for the CDR3 is TGTGCCACCAGCAGAGACAGGGGGCTCTACGAGCAGTACTTC. The complete variable domain, with remaining parts taken from reference TRBV15 and TRBJ2-7, reads DAMVIQNPRYQVTQFGKPVTLSCSQTLNHNVMYWYQQKSSQAPKLLFHYYDKDFNNEADTPDNFQSRRPNTSFCFLDIRSPGLGDTAMYLCATSRDRGLYEQYFGPGTRLTVT.

The V and J genes are TRBV30 and TRBJ2-7; D unresolved. This CDR3 contains 11 residues. Trimming left V 0 bases short and J 7 bases short, with 7 bases between. Germline CDR1 is GTSNPN and CDR2 is SVGIG (reference sequence). CDR3 region: CAWSVSREQYF. The CDR3 region has the DNA TGTGCCTGGAGTGTTAGTCGAGAGCAGTACTTC.

The chain carries TRBV10-1 and TRBJ2-1; D gene uncertain. From germline, CDR1 is WNHNN and CDR2 SYGVQD (reference sequence). The V gene lost 5 bases and the J gene lost 10 bases, with 15 bases spanning the gap. This CDR3 contains 13 residues. The CDR3 region is CASSPSPGGEQFF. CDR3 bases: TGCGCCAGCAGTCCCTCCCCGGGTGGAGAGCAGTTCTTC.

The chain is built from TRBV2 and TRBJ2-5; a possible D gene is TRBD1 (5 bases). The CDR3 consists of 18 residues. CDR1 and CDR2 from the germline V gene are SNHLY and FYNNEI. The ends were cut back, 0 bases at V and 1 base at J, with 18 bases in the middle. CDR3 sequence (DNA): TGTGCCAGCAGTGAAGCCAGGGTGGGGCTCAAGCCCCAAGAGACCCAGTACTTC. It translates to CASSEARVGLKPQETQYF. The whole variable domain, remainder taken from reference TRBV2 and TRBJ2-5, is EPEVTQTPSHQVTQMGQEVILRCVPISNHLYFYWYRQILGQKVEFLVSFYNNEISEKSEIFDDQFSVERPDGSNFTLKIRSTKLEDSAMYFCASSEARVGLKPQETQYFGPGTRLLVL.

J is TRBJ2-2 and V is TRBV7-9; 7 bases are shared with TRBD1. The CDR3 totals 15 residues. Germline-derived CDR1 and CDR2 are SEHNR and FQNEAQ (reference sequence). The V gene end was trimmed by 5 bases and the J gene end by 6 bases; junction bases not matched to a gene: 9. This CDR3 is CASSTRTGKAGELFF. DNA for the CDR3: TGTGCCAGCAGCACCCGGACAGGTAAAGCCGGGGAGCTGTTTTTT. Full variable domain (rest looked up from reference TRBV7-9 and TRBJ2-2): DTGVSQNPRHKITKRGQNVTFRCDPISEHNRLYWYRQTLGQGPEFLTYFQNEAQLEKSRLLSDRFSAERPKGSFSTLEIQRTEQGDSAMYLCASSTRTGKAGELFFGEGSRLTVL.

The CDR3, as DNA: TGTGCCAGCTCACCACAGCGGGGGACTCCCTCTAGCACAGATACGCAGTATTTT. It specifies CASSPQRGTPSSTDTQYF. The rearrangement joins TRBV18 to TRBJ2-3; 8 bases agree with TRBD2. Trimming at V came to 1 base and at J to 0 bases, leaving 9 bases not matched to a gene. The CDR3 contains 18 residues. Germline V gene lookup returns CDR1 KGHSH and CDR2 LQKENI.

This rearrangement joins TRBV25-1 to TRBJ1-4, with TRBD1 identical over 9 bases. In germline, CDR1 is MGHDK, CDR2 SYGVNS. V was clipped by 4 bases and J by 6 bases; unmatched bases: 15. This CDR3 is built from 18 residues. The CDR3: CASSVGGWTGEVYEKLFF. For the CDR3, the DNA is TGTGCCAGCAGTGTGGGGGGATGGACAGGGGAGGTTTATGAAAAACTGTTTTTT.

This clone was observed once. The V and J genes are TRBV21-1 and TRBJ1-5. TRBV21-1 is shown as a pseudogene. CDR3 length: 18 residues. The CDR3 nucleotides are TGTGCCAGCACCTCAGCCGGGGGTCCGAACGAGCAATGGAGTTCCCAGCATTTT. Protein sequence: CASTSAGGPNEQWSSQHF.

This clone was seen just once. The chain recombines TRBV5-6 with TRBJ1-1, with 12 bases fitting TRBD1. The CDR3 is 17 residues long. V lost 4 bases, J lost 2 bases, and 9 bases stayed unmatched. Germline values: CDR1 SGHDT, CDR2 YYEEEE. CDR3 sequence reads: CASSPGTGGRGNTEAFF. The CDR3 DNA is TGTGCCAGCAGCCCGGGGACAGGGGGCCGGGGAAACACTGAAGCTTTCTTT.

This chain joins TRBV28 and TRBJ2-7, with D possibly matching TRBD1 (5 bases). The CDR3 contains 15 residues. Germline CDR1 reads MDHEN; CDR2 reads SYDVKM. Trimming left V 2 bases short and J 7 bases short, with 18 bases between. The CDR3 DNA follows: TGTGCCAGCAGTTTAACCCAGGGTAGCTCTCGGGAGCAGTACTTC. Amino acids: CASSLTQGSSREQYF.

The chain joins TRBV28 to TRBJ1-3, with TRBD1 matching over 10 bases. This CDR3 contains 15 residues. The ends lost 5 bases at V and 3 bases at J; junction bases unmatched: 4. Germline V gene lookup returns CDR1 MDHEN and CDR2 SYDVKM. The CDR3 DNA is TGTGCCAGCAGTGGGACAGGGGAAGGTGGAAACACCATATATTTT. Translation: CASSGTGEGGNTIYF.

The chain has TRBV12-5 and TRBJ2-3, with D maybe TRBD2 (7 bases). Germline V gene sequence: CDR1 LGHNT, CDR2 FRNRAP. V lost 3 bases to trimming and J lost 5 bases, with 12 bases between them. The CDR3 is made up of 14 amino acids. CDR3 sequence: CASGFRGAQDTQYF. The CDR3 region has the DNA TGTGCTAGTGGTTTCCGGGGGGCCCAAGATACGCAGTATTTT. The whole variable domain, remainder taken from reference TRBV12-5 and TRBJ2-3, is DARVTQTPRHKVTEMGQEVTMRCQPILGHNTVFWYRQTMMQGLELLAYFRNRAPLDDSGMPKDRFSAEMPDATLATLKIQPSEPRDSAVYFCASGFRGAQDTQYFGPGTRLTVL.